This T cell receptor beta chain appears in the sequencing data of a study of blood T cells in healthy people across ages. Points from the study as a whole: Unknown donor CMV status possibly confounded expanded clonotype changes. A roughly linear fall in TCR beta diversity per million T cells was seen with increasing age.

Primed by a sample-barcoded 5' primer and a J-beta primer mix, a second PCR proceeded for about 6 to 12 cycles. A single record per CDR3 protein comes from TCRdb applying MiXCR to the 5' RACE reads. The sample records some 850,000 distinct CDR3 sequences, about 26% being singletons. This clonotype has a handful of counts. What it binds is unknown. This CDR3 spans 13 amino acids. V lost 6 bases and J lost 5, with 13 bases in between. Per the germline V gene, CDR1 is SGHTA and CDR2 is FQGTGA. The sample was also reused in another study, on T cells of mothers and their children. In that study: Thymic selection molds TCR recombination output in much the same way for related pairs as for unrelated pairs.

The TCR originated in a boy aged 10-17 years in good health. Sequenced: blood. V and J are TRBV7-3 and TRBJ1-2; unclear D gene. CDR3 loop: CASSPGPGYGYTF. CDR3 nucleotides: TGTGCCAGCAGTCCAGGACCAGGATATGGCTACACCTTC.